The text below deals with one TCR beta chain. This clone was seen ten or more times. Its antigen target is currently unknown. No much larger clone is present one base from it, and per-base qualities are unavailable. The donors were healthy, HIV-negative adults with no recently reported acute infections or vaccinations. Only Caucasian adults living in Nashville, Tennessee, USA were represented among the donors. Magnetic negative selection was used to enrich CD4+ T cells, after which naive cells were positively selected on CD45RA and the negative fraction became the memory subset. Blood was collected by leukapheresis, and PBMCs were isolated by Ficoll-Histopaque density gradient centrifugation and then cryopreserved in liquid nitrogen vapor phase. Analytical flow cytometry was used to check the purity and quantity of every magnetically sorted T cell population. Each sorted fraction had its genomic DNA isolated and then quantified by UV absorbance on a Nanodrop 2000c.

Using the deep immunoSEQ assay, TCR CDR3 regions were amplified from genomic DNA by multiplex PCR. Genomic DNA extracted from each cell subset was distributed evenly over all wells of several immunoSEQ 96-well plates, and each plate served as one replicate. For sorted subsets, approximately 210 ng of genomic DNA, equivalent to 30,000 or so T cell genomes, went into each replicate PCR. The purified libraries were quantified using a Qubit 3.0 fluorometer, sized with a Bioanalyzer 2100, and then quantified again using the KAPA Library Quantification kit. Every immunoSEQ 96-well plate was sequenced on a separate single-read 150-cycle Illumina NextSeq 550 flow cell. Per the authors' processing: Because only junctional sequences without quality scores were contained in the immunoSEQ output, filtering matching that applied to full-length reads could not be performed. Sequences were annotated with PyIR, a Python wrapper for IgBLAST v1.9, using IMGT germline references to assign V/J genes and CDR3. Reads with weak V/J assignments (E-value above 1e-6), missing CDR3, stop codons, out-of-frame junctions, or ambiguous translated residues were removed. V3J clonotypes were defined as sequences sharing an identical inferred V gene, J gene, and CDR3 amino acid sequence. Percentage overlap between repertoires was computed as shared unique clonotypes divided by the size of the smaller repertoire. Richness of each repertoire was evaluated using RTK rarefaction, the Chao1 estimator, and Recon v2.1 estimates of unobserved clonotypes. Generation probabilities were computed with OLGA for all TCRbeta clonotypes obtained by the gDNA method from several donors. TCRdb provides this immuneACCESS table in a form limited to in-frame rearrangements. Some clones are lacking; in checked studies, under half of them reflect an unresolved V gene, and why the rest are absent is not known. V, J and clone size reflect that table, while D and trimming were determined from the DNA. Here the sample has some 900,000 clones; over 75% occur a single time. Of the sample, roughly 1.5% falls within the top ten clones.

These data are taken from a study of shared clonotypes between healthy human individuals (TCRdb year 2020). Study-wide context: The cohort comprised two women and three men aged 18 to 49 years. For each donor, CD4 naive and CD4 memory were each run on three plates, CD8 naive on two plates, and CD8 memory on one plate. The study deeply sequenced blood TCR repertoires of several healthy adults to estimate repertoire size and the extent of clonotype sharing between individuals. Different laboratories and diverse techniques were used to prepare libraries and sequence TCR repertoires, to increase sequencing depth and limit assay-specific biases. Leukapheresis yielded between about 0.94 and 9.5 billion PBMCs per donor.

General study outcomes and caveats: Based on pairwise subsampling, the degree of clonotype sharing among donors was expected to be affected by sequencing depth. Clonotypes shared by all four sorted-subset donors showed higher generation probabilities than non-shared clonotypes. Incomplete sequencing was indicated by rarefaction of sorted-subset datasets, despite the large sequencing depth. Naive subsets generally had larger estimated clonotype richness than memory subsets did. Sampling was restricted to blood, and TCR repertoires in tissues likely differ from the TCR repertoires found in blood. The genetic and exposure-history diversity represented was limited by the small number of donors. Sharing across a few donors was observed for around 5% of naive CD4, 3% to 3.5% of naive CD8, about 2.3% of memory CD4, and around 0.4% of memory CD8 clonotypes.

V is pared back by 0 bases and J by 2 bases, with 12 bases lying between the germline termini. Reading from cysteine to phenylalanine, the CDR3 counts 16 amino acids. Of all the DNA, just the CDR3 is kept, 48 bases in frame from base 1. Reading the germline V gene gives CDR1 MNHEY and CDR2 SVGAGI. The receptor was isolated from a man between 18 and 29 years old in good health. The rearrangement combines TRBV6-5 with TRBJ2-3, with TRBD1 tentatively as D gene (6 bases match). The sequenced sample consisted of memory CD4+ T cells sorted from blood. The cell subset or site label for this specimen denotes: CD45RA-negative fraction. The nucleotide sequence reads as follows: TGTGCCAGCAGTTACTCGTGGGCAGGGGACACAGATACGCAGTATTTT. Translated, this is CASSYSWAGDTDTQYF.